This T cell receptor (beta chain) was captured by sequencing in a study of blood T cell repertoires in COVID-19. In the study overall: The origin of the acute and convalescent COVID-19 samples was the United States, Italy and Spain. The cDNA or gDNA used as material had been derived from T cells, B-cell-depleted T cells, or PBMCs.

V was clipped by 5 bases and J by 3 bases; unmatched bases: 4. The CDR3 consists of 14 residues. The germline V gene has CDR1 SGHDN and CDR2 FVKESK. Original analysis: By means of reference gene primer amplification, nucleated cell counts were estimated. TCRdb keeps only in-frame clones here, not all; method: immunoSEQ multiplex PCR. V, J and clone size derive from that table, while D and trimming were established from the DNA sequence. The profile covers tens of thousands of clones, with about 90% appearing a single time and roughly 2% taken by the ten largest. This rearrangement joins TRBV14 to TRBJ2-3; the match to TRBD2 covers 8 bases. This clonotype was obtained from a human donor in a cohort sampled during active COVID-19. Material: peripheral blood. The CDR3 loop is CASSVGLATDTQYF. The CDR3, as DNA: TGTGCCAGCAGCGTTGGACTAGCAACAGATACGCAGTATTTT. The variable domain in full, completed from reference TRBV14 and TRBJ2-3, reads EAGVTQFPSHSVIEKGQTVTLRCDPISGHDNLYWYRRVMGKEIKFLLHFVKESKQDESGMPNNRFLAERTGGTYSTLKVQPAELEDSGVYFCASSVGLATDTQYFGPGTRLTVL.